This TCR beta chain was obtained from a study of T cells in Graves' hyperthyroidism and ophthalmopathy. This clonotype was seen repeatedly, ten times or more. TCR beta CDR3 region amplification was performed from RNA transcripts. First-round RT-PCR of the TCR CDR3 relied on the HTBI primer set. MiXCR was run by TCRdb on the multiplex PCR reads, yielding one entry per CDR3 protein. The table lists about 550,000 distinct CDR3 sequences, 20% of them singletons. Sequenced material: blood. The source of this sequence is a man aged 18 to 30 with Graves' hyperthyroidism.

In DNA form, the CDR3 reads TGTGCCAGCAGCTTGGAAGGGGATACGACCCAGTACTTC. Amino acids: CASSLEGDTTQYF. The genes are TRBV5-5 and TRBJ2-5; a weak D match, TRBD1 (5 bases). The CDR3 runs to 13 residues. Germline CDR1 reads SGHKS; CDR2 reads YYEKEE (reference sequence). The ends were cut back, 0 bases at V and 7 bases at J, with 10 bases in the middle.